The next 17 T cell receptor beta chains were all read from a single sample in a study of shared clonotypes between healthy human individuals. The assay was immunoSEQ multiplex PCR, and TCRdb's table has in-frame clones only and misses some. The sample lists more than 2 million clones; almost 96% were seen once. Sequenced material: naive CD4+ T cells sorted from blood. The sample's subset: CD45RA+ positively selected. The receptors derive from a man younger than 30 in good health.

The CDR3, as DNA: TGTGCCAGCTCACCACCGGGGGGCGCGGTCCTTGGCTACACCTTC. Translating gives CASSPPGGAVLGYTF. The chain links TRBV18 to TRBJ1-2, with D possibly TRBD1 on 6 matching bases. Trimming stripped 0 bases from V and 7 bases from J, with 15 bases between. CDR1 and CDR2 (germline): KGHSH, LQKENI. The CDR3 is 15 amino acids.

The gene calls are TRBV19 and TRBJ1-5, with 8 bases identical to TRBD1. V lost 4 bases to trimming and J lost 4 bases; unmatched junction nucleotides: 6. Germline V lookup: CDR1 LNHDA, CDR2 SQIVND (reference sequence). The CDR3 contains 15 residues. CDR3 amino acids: CASSTITGGNQPQHF. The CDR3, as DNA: TGTGCCAGTAGTACTATTACAGGGGGAAATCAGCCCCAGCATTTT.

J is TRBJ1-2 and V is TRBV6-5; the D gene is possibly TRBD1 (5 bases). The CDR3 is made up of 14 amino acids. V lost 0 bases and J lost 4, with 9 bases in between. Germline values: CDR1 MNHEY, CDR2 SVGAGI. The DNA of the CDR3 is TGTGCCAGCAGTTACTCCCAGGGAAGCTATGGCTACACCTTC. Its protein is CASSYSQGSYGYTF.

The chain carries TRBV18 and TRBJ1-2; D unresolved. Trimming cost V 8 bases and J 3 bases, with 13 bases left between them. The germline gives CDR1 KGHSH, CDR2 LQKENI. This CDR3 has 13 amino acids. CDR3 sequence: CASAPKEDYGYTF. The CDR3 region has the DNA TGTGCCAGCGCGCCAAAGGAGGACTATGGCTACACCTTC. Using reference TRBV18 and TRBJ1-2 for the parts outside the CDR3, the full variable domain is NAGVMQNPRHLVRRRGQEARLRCSPMKGHSHVYWYRQLPEEGLKFMVYLQKENIIDESGMPKERFSAEFPKEGPSILRIQQVVRGDSAAYFCASAPKEDYGYTFGSGTRLTVV.

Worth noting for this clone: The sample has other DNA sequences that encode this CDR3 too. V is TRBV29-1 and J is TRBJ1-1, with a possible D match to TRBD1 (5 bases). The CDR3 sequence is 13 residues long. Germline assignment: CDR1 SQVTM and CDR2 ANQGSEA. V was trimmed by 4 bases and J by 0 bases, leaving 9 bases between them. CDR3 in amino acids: CSVVRGVNTEAFF. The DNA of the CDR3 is TGCAGCGTTGTTCGGGGCGTGAACACTGAAGCTTTCTTT.

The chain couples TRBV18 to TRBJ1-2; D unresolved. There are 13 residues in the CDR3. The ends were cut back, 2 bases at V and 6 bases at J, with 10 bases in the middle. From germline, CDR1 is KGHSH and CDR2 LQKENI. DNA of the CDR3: TGTGCCAGCTCACCATTGGTGGAAAATGGCTACACCTTC. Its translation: CASSPLVENGYTF.

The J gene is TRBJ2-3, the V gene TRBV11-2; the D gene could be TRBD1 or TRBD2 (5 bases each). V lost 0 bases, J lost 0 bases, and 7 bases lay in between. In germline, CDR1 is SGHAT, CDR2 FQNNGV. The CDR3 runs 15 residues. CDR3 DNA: TGTGCCAGCAGCTTAGAGGGGGTGAGCACAGATACGCAGTATTTT. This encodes CASSLEGVSTDTQYF.

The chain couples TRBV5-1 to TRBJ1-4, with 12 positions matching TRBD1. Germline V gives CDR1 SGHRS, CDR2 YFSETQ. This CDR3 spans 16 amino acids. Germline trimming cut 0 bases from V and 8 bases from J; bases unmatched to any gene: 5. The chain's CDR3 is CASSLGDRGQREKLFF. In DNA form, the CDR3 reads TGCGCCAGCAGCTTGGGGGACAGGGGGCAGCGAGAAAAACTGTTTTTT.

For the CDR3, the DNA is TGTGCCAGCAGAGGGGGCGAAGGGGGCTCTGAAAAACTGTTTTTT. Translation gives CASRGGEGGSEKLFF. This sequence joins TRBV6-6 and TRBJ1-4; the match to TRBD1 covers 7 bases. This CDR3 comprises 15 residues. Germline trimming cut 6 bases from V and 7 bases from J; bases unmatched to any gene: 11. Per germline, CDR1 MNHNY and CDR2 SVGAGI (reference sequence).

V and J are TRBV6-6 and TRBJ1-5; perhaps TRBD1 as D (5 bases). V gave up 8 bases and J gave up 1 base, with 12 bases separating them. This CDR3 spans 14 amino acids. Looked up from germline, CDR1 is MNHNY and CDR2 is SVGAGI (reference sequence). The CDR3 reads CASVRQGSNQPQHF. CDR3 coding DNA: TGTGCCAGCGTGCGGCAGGGAAGCAATCAGCCCCAGCATTTT.

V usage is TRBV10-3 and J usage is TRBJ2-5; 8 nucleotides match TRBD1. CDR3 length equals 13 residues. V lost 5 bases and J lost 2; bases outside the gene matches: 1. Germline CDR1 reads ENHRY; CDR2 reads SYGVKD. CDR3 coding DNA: TGTGCCATCAGTTACAGGGGGCAAGAGACCCAGTACTTC. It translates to CAISYRGQETQYF.

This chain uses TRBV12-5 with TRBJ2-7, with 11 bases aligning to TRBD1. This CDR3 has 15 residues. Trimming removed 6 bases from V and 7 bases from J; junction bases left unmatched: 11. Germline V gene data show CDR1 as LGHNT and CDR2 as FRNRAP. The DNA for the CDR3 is TGTGCTAGTGGCCATGGGGACAGGGGGTTTGGTGAGCAGTACTTC. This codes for CASGHGDRGFGEQYF.

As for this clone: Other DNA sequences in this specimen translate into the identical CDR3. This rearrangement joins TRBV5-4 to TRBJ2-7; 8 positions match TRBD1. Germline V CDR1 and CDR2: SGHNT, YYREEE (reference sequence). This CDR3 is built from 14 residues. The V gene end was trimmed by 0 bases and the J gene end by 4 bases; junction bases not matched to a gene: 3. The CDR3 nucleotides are TGTGCCAGCAGCTTGGGACAGGGGCCATACGAGCAGTACTTC. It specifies CASSLGQGPYEQYF.

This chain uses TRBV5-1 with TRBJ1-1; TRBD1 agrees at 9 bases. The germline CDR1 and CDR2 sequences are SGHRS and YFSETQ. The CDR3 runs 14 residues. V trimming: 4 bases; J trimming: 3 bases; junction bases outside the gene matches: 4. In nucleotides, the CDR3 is TGCGCCAGCAGCAAAGGACAGGGGTACACTGAAGCTTTCTTT. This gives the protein CASSKGQGYTEAFF.

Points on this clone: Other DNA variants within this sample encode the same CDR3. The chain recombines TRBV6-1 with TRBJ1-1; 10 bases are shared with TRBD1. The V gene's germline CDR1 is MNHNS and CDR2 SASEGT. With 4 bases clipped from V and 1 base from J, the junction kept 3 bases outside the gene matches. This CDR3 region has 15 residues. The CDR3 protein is CASSAGDRGNTEAFF. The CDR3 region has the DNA TGTGCCAGCAGTGCCGGGGACAGGGGGAACACTGAAGCTTTCTTT.

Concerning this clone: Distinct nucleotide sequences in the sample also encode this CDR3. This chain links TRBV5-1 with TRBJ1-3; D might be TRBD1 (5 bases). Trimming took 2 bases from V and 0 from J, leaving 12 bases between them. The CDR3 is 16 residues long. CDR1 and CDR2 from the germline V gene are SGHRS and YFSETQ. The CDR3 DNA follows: TGCGCCAGCAGCTTAGGGGCAGGAGACTCTGGAAACACCATATATTTT. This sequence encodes CASSLGAGDSGNTIYF.

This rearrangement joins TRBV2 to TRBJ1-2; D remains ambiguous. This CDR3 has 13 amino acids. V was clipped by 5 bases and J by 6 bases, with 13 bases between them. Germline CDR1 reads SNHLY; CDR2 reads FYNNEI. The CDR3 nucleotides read TGTGCCAGCAGTATACAACGGGTAAATGGCTACACCTTC. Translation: CASSIQRVNGYTF.